These 12 T cell receptor beta chains were all obtained from the same sample, sequenced in a study of cytomegalovirus exposure and HLA in healthy donors. Use of 60 Vbeta and 13 Jbeta primers characterized the PCR. TCRdb's copy holds only in-frame clones and misses some; the assay was immunoSEQ multiplex PCR. The sample table sets out about 96,000 clones. The sequenced sample consisted of PBMCs. The receptors come from a woman aged 25 to 39 in good health and CMV-seronegative.

This sequence joins TRBV7-9 and TRBJ2-1; TRBD1 matches 9 bases. Trimming at V came to 5 bases and at J to 1 base, leaving 9 bases not matched to a gene. There are 17 residues in the CDR3. Germline CDR1 reads SEHNR; CDR2 reads FQNEAQ (reference sequence). The CDR3, as DNA: TGTGCCAGCAGCCCGTGGAGGGACAGGGATTCCTACAATGAGCAGTTCTTC. Translated: CASSPWRDRDSYNEQFF. The variable domain in full, completed from reference TRBV7-9 and TRBJ2-1, reads DTGVSQNPRHKITKRGQNVTFRCDPISEHNRLYWYRQTLGQGPEFLTYFQNEAQLEKSRLLSDRFSAERPKGSFSTLEIQRTEQGDSAMYLCASSPWRDRDSYNEQFFGPGTRLTVL.

The chain links TRBV28 to TRBJ1-1; 9 positions agree with TRBD1. Per the germline V gene, CDR1 is MDHEN and CDR2 is SYDVKM. Trimming took 6 bases from V and 0 from J; bases not matched to a gene: 8. There are 16 residues in the CDR3. This CDR3 is CASRLTGGGMNTEAFF. DNA of the CDR3: TGTGCCAGCAGACTCACAGGGGGCGGAATGAACACTGAAGCTTTCTTT.

The chain combines TRBV11-3 with TRBJ2-7, with 7 bases that match TRBD1. The V gene end was trimmed by 4 bases and the J gene end by 3 bases; junction bases not matched to a gene: 6. This CDR3 is built from 14 residues. Germline CDR1 reads SGHNT; CDR2 reads YENEEA. The CDR3 region has the DNA TGTGCCAGCAGCTACAGGGGTTCGAACTACGAGCAGTACTTC. Protein: CASSYRGSNYEQYF.

V usage is TRBV5-6 and J usage is TRBJ2-7; tentative D call: TRBD2 (5 bases). CDR1 is SGHDT, CDR2 YYEEEE, per germline. The CDR3 is 13 amino acids. Deletions cut 0 bases from V and 3 bases from J, with 7 bases between. CDR3 nucleotide sequence: TGTGCCAGCAGCTTGGGAGGGTACTACGAGCAGTACTTC. Its protein is CASSLGGYYEQYF.

The chain joins TRBV6-1 to TRBJ1-3; TRBD1 might be the D (6 bases). The germline V gene has CDR1 MNHNS and CDR2 SASEGT. The ends were cut back, 2 bases at V and 4 bases at J, with 9 bases in the middle. CDR3 length equals 14 residues. CDR3 region: CASSEQGLGNTIYF. CDR3 nucleotide sequence: TGTGCCAGCAGTGAACAGGGGTTGGGAAACACCATATATTTT.

The V call is TRBV6-5, the J call TRBJ2-2, with 7 bases identical to TRBD2. Germline V gene lookup returns CDR1 MNHEY and CDR2 SVGAGI. V trimming: 3 bases; J trimming: 4 bases; junction bases outside the gene matches: 2. The CDR3 consists of 14 residues. CDR3 loop: CASSYGGGTGELFF. The CDR3 region has the DNA TGTGCCAGCAGTTATGGGGGGGGCACCGGGGAGCTGTTTTTT.

This chain links TRBV28 with TRBJ2-1; 10 nucleotides match TRBD2. Germline V CDR1 and CDR2: MDHEN, SYDVKM. With 7 bases clipped from V and 0 bases from J, the junction kept 18 bases outside the gene matches. This CDR3 spans 20 amino acids. CDR3 DNA: TGTGCCAGCACCAGGACCCTCCATCCTCCTAGCGGGAGCTCCTACAATGAGCAGTTCTTC. Amino acid sequence: CASTRTLHPPSGSSYNEQFF.

The rearrangement joins TRBV4-1 to TRBJ1-5; D is unclear. CDR1 and CDR2 from the germline V gene are MGHRA and YSYEKL. This CDR3 is built from 15 residues. V was clipped by 1 base and J by 2 bases, with 9 bases between them. CDR3: CASSQGASRNQPQHF. The CDR3 DNA follows: TGCGCCAGCAGCCAAGGGGCTAGCCGCAATCAGCCCCAGCATTTT.

The chain links TRBV5-1 to TRBJ2-1, with 11 bases lining up with TRBD2. This CDR3 contains 15 residues. CDR1 SGHRS and CDR2 YFSETQ come from the germline V gene. The junction had 4 bases not matched to a gene; V was cut back by 4 bases and J by 4 bases. The CDR3 nucleotides read TGCGCCAGCAGCCCACTAGCGGGGGCTTACAATGAGCAGTTCTTC. It encodes CASSPLAGAYNEQFF.

The J gene is TRBJ1-4, the V gene TRBV7-9; 8 nucleotides match TRBD1. With 5 bases clipped from V and 5 bases from J, the junction kept 10 bases outside the gene matches. The CDR3 runs to 16 residues. In germline, CDR1 is SEHNR, CDR2 FQNEAQ (reference sequence). The chain's CDR3 is CASSQTTGASNEKLFF. The CDR3, as DNA: TGTGCCAGCAGCCAGACGACAGGGGCCTCGAATGAAAAACTGTTTTTT.

The V gene is TRBV27, the J gene TRBJ1-2; the D is unclear. The CDR3 spans 16 residues. V lost 0 bases and J lost 2, with 13 bases in between. Germline V gene sequence: CDR1 MNHEY, CDR2 SMNVEV (reference sequence). The DNA for the CDR3 is TGTGCCAGCAGTTTATCCGTCGGGTTAACCAACTATGGCTACACCTTC. Encoded protein: CASSLSVGLTNYGYTF.

The rearrangement joins TRBV5-1 to TRBJ1-1, with TRBD1 matching 7 bases. Trimming took 4 bases from V and 4 from J; bases not matched to a gene: 7. The CDR3 has 14 amino acids. Germline V gene data show CDR1 as SGHRS and CDR2 as YFSETQ. The CDR3 loop reads CASSPNRGATEAFF. The CDR3 nucleotides are TGCGCCAGCAGCCCAAACAGGGGCGCCACTGAAGCTTTCTTT.